This T cell receptor (beta chain) was documented in a study of cytomegalovirus exposure and HLA in healthy donors. Comments on this clone: The antigen is undetermined.

Findings and caveats of the study: Cytomegalovirus-associated TCR beta chains were listed, numbering 164. Later, an analysis showed that TCR beta chains associated with HLA were more clonally expanded than others that were equally common. Some V segments (TRBV6-2 and TRBV6-3 among them) were excluded as indistinguishable. Accounts indicate the classifier identified cytomegalovirus status with strong specificity and sensitivity.

Per the germline V gene, CDR1 is SGHTA and CDR2 is FQGNSA. The CDR3 contains 14 residues. It was with 60 Vbeta and 13 Jbeta primers that the PCR ran. Measured with immunoSEQ multiplex PCR; TCRdb has only the in-frame clones, and not every one. Found here are 150,000 to 200,000 clones, around 81% of them singletons; the top ten hold around 2%. The sequence derives from a man younger than 30 in good health and CMV-seronegative. The sequencing sample was made of PBMCs. The chain combines TRBV7-2 with TRBJ2-5, with 9 bases matching TRBD1. The DNA end is a closer match to TRBJ2-7, so the J assignment may be wrong. The CDR3 loop is CASSSGTGPYEQYF. CDR3 DNA sequence: TGTGCCAGCAGCTCCGGGACAGGGCCCTACGAGCAGTACTTC.